A selection of T cell receptor beta chains follows, all from one sample in a study of early T cells in non-severe SARS-CoV-2 infection. TCRdb re-called the 5' RACE reads with MiXCR, one entry per CDR3 protein. The table shows roughly 38,000 distinct CDR3 sequences, with 4.5% to 7% occurring only once. The sample here was whole blood, taken at baseline. The receptors shown here come from an adult who was a healthcare worker with PCR-confirmed SARS-CoV-2 infection or an uninfected control (not recorded which). Each CDR3 is given with its conserved first and last residue. The order of the fields is V gene, D gene, J gene, clone size, CDR3 protein, CDR3 DNA. D genes are given only for firm matches. Only part of the rows carry a size: once, few, many, or a class if the clone is expanded.

TRBV6-4	TRBD1	TRBJ2-6	many	CASSRDRISSGANVLTF	TGTGCCAGCAGCCGGGACAGAATATCATCTGGGGCCAACGTCCTGACTTTC
TRBV5-6	.	TRBJ2-2	few	CASSPGFGELFF	TGTGCCAGCAGCCCCGGGTTCGGGGAGCTGTTTTTT
TRBV2	TRBD1	TRBJ1-1	.	CAHDRGGGEAFF	TGTGCGCACGACAGGGGCGGTGGTGAAGCTTTCTTT
TRBV7-9	.	TRBJ1-2	many	CASSLAGIDYGYTF	TGTGCCAGCAGCTTAGCAGGAATCGACTATGGCTACACCTTC
TRBV6-6	TRBD2	TRBJ2-1	many	CASSSALTSGRAFEQFF	TGTGCCAGCAGTTCGGCCCTCACTAGCGGGAGGGCCTTTGAGCAGTTCTTC
TRBV6-1	.	TRBJ1-2	many	CASTVGARSDGYTF	TGTGCCAGCACAGTGGGGGCAAGGAGTGATGGCTACACCTTC
TRBV11-1	.	TRBJ1-2	many	CASSLTGPNNYGYTF	TGTGCCAGCAGCCTAACAGGGCCGAACAACTATGGCTACACCTTC
TRBV20-1	.	TRBJ1-2	many	CSATGGSNYGYTF	TGCAGTGCTACGGGAGGGTCGAACTATGGCTACACCTTC
TRBV7-2	.	TRBJ2-5	many	CASREGPGLNAQYF	TGTGCCAGCAGGGAGGGCCCTGGGCTAAATGCCCAGTACTTC
TRBV11-2	TRBD2	TRBJ2-5	many	CASSQGLAERETQYF	TGTGCCAGCAGCCAAGGACTAGCCGAAAGAGAGACCCAGTACTTC
TRBV6-1	TRBD1	TRBJ2-3	few	CASSLDRGRVGSDTQYF	TGTGCCAGCAGCCTAGACAGGGGGCGCGTCGGCTCAGATACGCAGTATTTT
TRBV3-1	.	TRBJ1-1	.	CASSHGNPVAFF	TGTGCCAGCAGCCATGGCAACCCCGTGGCTTTCTTT
TRBV25-1	.	TRBJ2-3	many	CASSESGADTQYF	TGTGCCAGCAGTGAATCGGGAGCAGATACGCAGTATTTT
TRBV6-1	.	TRBJ1-5	many	CASSDGTGHNQPQHF	TGTGCCAGCAGTGACGGAACAGGTCACAATCAGCCCCAGCATTTT
TRBV13	.	TRBJ2-2	many	CASATGITGELFF	TGTGCCAGCGCAACAGGTATCACCGGGGAGCTGTTTTTT
TRBV11-2	TRBD2	TRBJ2-1	.	CASSRRAPPGGSHNEQFF	TGTGCCAGCAGCCGCCGGGCCCCCCCGGGAGGGTCCCACAATGAGCAGTTCTTC
TRBV11-2	.	TRBJ2-1	many	CASSLEVSFNEQFF	TGTGCCAGCAGCTTAGAGGTCTCTTTTAATGAGCAGTTCTTC
TRBV29-1	.	TRBJ2-1	many	CSVPEKWASANNEQFF	TGCAGCGTTCCGGAGAAGTGGGCTAGCGCAAACAATGAGCAGTTCTTC
TRBV6-1	.	TRBJ2-7	many	CASSSPWASSYEQYF	TGTGCCAGCAGCTCGCCTTGGGCCAGCTCCTACGAGCAGTACTTC
TRBV14	TRBD1	TRBJ2-5	many	CASSADRVGTQYF	TGTGCCAGCAGCGCCGACAGGGTCGGGACCCAGTACTTC
TRBV12-3/TRBV12-4	.	TRBJ1-2	many	CASSFGGQTYGYTF	TGTGCCAGCAGTTTCGGGGGGCAGACCTATGGCTACACCTTC
TRBV19	.	TRBJ1-5	many	CASSRDGRDLFSNQPQHF	TGTGCCAGTAGCAGGGACGGACGGGACCTCTTTAGCAATCAGCCCCAGCATTTT
TRBV5-1	.	TRBJ2-5	many	CASSLAPLGGGEETQYF	TGCGCCAGCAGCTTGGCCCCCCTAGGTGGGGGCGAAGAGACCCAGTACTTC
TRBV5-1	TRBD1	TRBJ1-4	many	CASSSGGQGREKLFF	TGCGCCAGCAGCTCCGGAGGACAGGGGAGGGAAAAACTGTTTTTT
TRBV29-1	.	TRBJ1-2	many	CSVETSRGYGYTF	TGCAGCGTCGAGACTTCCCGAGGCTATGGCTACACCTTC
TRBV15	TRBD2	TRBJ2-3	many	CATSSRLARDTQYF	TGTGCCACCAGCAGTCGACTAGCGAGAGATACGCAGTATTTT
TRBV18	TRBD2	TRBJ2-1	many	CASSSSSGSGNEQFF	TGTGCCAGCTCATCATCGAGCGGGAGCGGTAATGAGCAGTTCTTC
TRBV15	.	TRBJ2-3	many	CATRGGLLTDTQYF	TGTGCCACCAGGGGGGGCCTCCTCACAGATACGCAGTATTTT
TRBV12-3/TRBV12-4	.	TRBJ2-7	many	CASGQGEQYF	TGTGCCAGCGGCCAGGGCGAGCAGTACTTC
TRBV7-2	.	TRBJ2-2	many	CASSLTVDGELFF	TGTGCCAGCAGCCTAACAGTGGACGGGGAGCTGTTTTTT
TRBV20-1	.	TRBJ2-1	many	CSAVTGRTHTDEQFF	TGCAGTGCTGTAACAGGGAGAACACACACCGATGAGCAGTTCTTC
TRBV30	TRBD1	TRBJ2-2	.	CAGDRGGLAGELFF	TGTGCCGGTGACAGGGGGGGTTTAGCCGGGGAGCTGTTTTTT
TRBV12-3/TRBV12-4	.	TRBJ1-5	many	CASTRGSLRQPQHF	TGTGCCAGCACCCGCGGCAGTCTAAGACAGCCCCAGCATTTT
TRBV19	.	TRBJ1-4	few	CASRKGDNNEKLFF	TGTGCCAGTAGAAAAGGAGATAATAATGAAAAACTGTTTTTT
TRBV5-1	.	TRBJ2-2	many	CASSLNTGELFF	TGCGCCAGCAGCTTAAACACCGGGGAGCTGTTTTTT
TRBV13	.	TRBJ2-7	many	CASSFGGNYEQYF	TGTGCCAGCAGCTTTGGGGGAAACTACGAGCAGTACTTC
TRBV20-1	.	TRBJ1-2	many	CSAPLGGRYGYTF	TGCAGTGCTCCCCTGGGGGGAAGGTATGGCTACACCTTC
TRBV7-2	.	TRBJ1-1	.	CASSHRPSFEAFF	TGTGCCAGCAGCCACCGACCCTCTTTTGAAGCTTTCTTT
TRBV6-2/TRBV6-3	TRBD2	TRBJ2-1	.	CGTGTSHYNEQFF	TGTGGCACCGGGACTAGCCACTACAATGAGCAGTTCTTC
TRBV7-2	TRBD1	TRBJ1-2	.	CASSLGDREGYGYTF	TGTGCCAGCAGCTTGGGGGACAGGGAAGGGTATGGCTACACCTTC
TRBV20-1	TRBD1	TRBJ2-3	many	CSARGGQGTTDTQYF	TGCAGTGCTAGAGGAGGACAGGGGACGACAGATACGCAGTATTTT
TRBV9	.	TRBJ2-1	many	CASKDRYNEQFF	TGTGCCAGCAAGGATCGTTACAATGAGCAGTTCTTC
TRBV7-9	.	TRBJ1-1	many	CASSARATEAFF	TGTGCCAGCAGCGCGCGCGCCACTGAAGCTTTCTTT
TRBV20-1	.	TRBJ2-5	many	CSAREPPETQYF	TGCAGTGCTAGAGAACCCCCGGAGACCCAGTACTTC
TRBV10-3	TRBD2	TRBJ2-1	.	CAISALATYNEQFF	TGTGCCATCAGTGCACTAGCGACCTACAATGAGCAGTTCTTC